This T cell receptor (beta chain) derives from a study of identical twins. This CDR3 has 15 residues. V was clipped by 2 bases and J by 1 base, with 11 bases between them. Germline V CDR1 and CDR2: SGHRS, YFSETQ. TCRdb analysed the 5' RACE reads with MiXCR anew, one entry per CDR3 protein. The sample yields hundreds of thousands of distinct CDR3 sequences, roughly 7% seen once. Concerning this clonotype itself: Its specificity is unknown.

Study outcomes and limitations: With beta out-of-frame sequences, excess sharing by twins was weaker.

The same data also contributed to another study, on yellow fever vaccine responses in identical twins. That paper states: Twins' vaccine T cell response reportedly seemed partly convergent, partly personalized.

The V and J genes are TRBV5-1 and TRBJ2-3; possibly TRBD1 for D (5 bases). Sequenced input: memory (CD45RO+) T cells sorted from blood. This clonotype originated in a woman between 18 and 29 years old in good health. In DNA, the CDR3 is TGCGCCAGCAGCTTTTTAGGGGTCGGCACAGATACGCAGTATTTT. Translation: CASSFLGVGTDTQYF.